The 5 T cell receptor beta chains listed next were all sequenced from one sample in a study of CXCR3-negative and CXCR3-positive naive CD8 T cells. TRB cDNA was prepared as libraries by UMI-labeled 5' RACE. TCRdb reprocessed the 5' RACE reads, with one entry per CDR3 protein and no DNA. The ten most abundant clones cover about 20% of a sample with about 57,000 distinct CDR3 sequences. Sequenced input: memory CD8+ T cells from blood. The source is a human donor in good health. Some clones in this sample may be carry-over from other donors' samples.

The rearrangement links TRBV12-3 or TRBV12-4 to TRBJ2-1; TCRdb returns TRBD2, unconfirmable since there is no DNA. The CDR3 contains 14 residues. CDR3 sequence reads: CASSFREVYNEQFF.

The V and J genes are TRBV28 and TRBJ1-2; checking the TCRdb D call of TRBD1 is not possible without DNA. CDR1 MDHEN and CDR2 SYDVKM come from the germline V gene. The CDR3 sequence is 14 residues long. CDR3 sequence: CASSSTRGYYGYTF.

The gene calls are TRBV9 and TRBJ1-2; TCRdb picks TRBD1, but there is no DNA to check that call. Germline CDR1 reads SGDLS; CDR2 reads YYNGEE. The CDR3 totals 13 residues. CDR3 region: CASSASGDYGYTF.

V usage is TRBV5-1 and J usage is TRBJ2-1; TCRdb designates TRBD1, a call that cannot be tested without DNA. CDR1 and CDR2 (germline): SGHRS, YFSETQ. CDR3 length: 15 residues. The CDR3 loop is CASSYRDSSWNEQFF.

The rearrangement links TRBV9 to TRBJ2-3; TCRdb designates TRBD2, a call that cannot be tested without DNA. Germline V gene lookup returns CDR1 SGDLS and CDR2 YYNGEE. The CDR3 consists of 13 residues. The CDR3 loop reads CASSADYLDTQYF. Together with reference TRBV9 and TRBJ2-3, the CDR3 gives the full variable domain: DSGVTQTPKHLITATGQRVTLRCSPRSGDLSVYWYQQSLDQGLQFLIQYYNGEERAKGNILERFSAQQFPDLHSELNLSSLELGDSALYFCASSADYLDTQYFGPGTRLTVL.